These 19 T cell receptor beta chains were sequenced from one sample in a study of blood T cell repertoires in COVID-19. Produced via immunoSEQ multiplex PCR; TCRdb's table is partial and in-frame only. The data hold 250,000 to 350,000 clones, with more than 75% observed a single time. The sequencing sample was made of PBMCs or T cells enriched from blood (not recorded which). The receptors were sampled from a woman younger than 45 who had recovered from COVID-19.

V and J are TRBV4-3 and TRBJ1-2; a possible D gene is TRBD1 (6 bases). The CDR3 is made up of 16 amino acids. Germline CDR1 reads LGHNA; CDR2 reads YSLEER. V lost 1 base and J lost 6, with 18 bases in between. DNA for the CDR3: TGCGCCAGCAGCCAAGTTTGGACAGACCCCAGGGATGGCTACACCTTC. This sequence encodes CASSQVWTDPRDGYTF.

The CDR3 sequence is CSVVSGLSNTEAFF. The DNA for the CDR3 is TGCAGCGTTGTATCAGGACTCTCGAACACTGAAGCTTTCTTT. The rearrangement uses TRBV29-1 and TRBJ1-1; D call uncertain. Trimming removed 4 bases from V and 1 base from J, with 13 bases in between. CDR3 length: 14 residues. From germline, CDR1 is SQVTM and CDR2 ANQGSEA. The full variable domain, with the rest looked up from reference TRBV29-1 and TRBJ1-1, is SAVISQKPSRDICQRGTSLTIQCQVDSQVTMMFWYRQQPGQSLTLIATANQGSEATYESGFVIDKFPISRPNLTFSTLTVSNMSPEDSSIYLCSVVSGLSNTEAFFGQGTRLTVV.

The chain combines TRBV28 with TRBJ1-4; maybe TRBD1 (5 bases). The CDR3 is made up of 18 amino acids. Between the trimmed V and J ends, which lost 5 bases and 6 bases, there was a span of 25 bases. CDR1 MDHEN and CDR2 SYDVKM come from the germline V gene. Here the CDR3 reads CASSTISRDSGWDEKLFF. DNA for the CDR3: TGTGCCAGCAGTACCATCTCCCGGGACTCGGGGTGGGATGAAAAACTGTTTTTT.

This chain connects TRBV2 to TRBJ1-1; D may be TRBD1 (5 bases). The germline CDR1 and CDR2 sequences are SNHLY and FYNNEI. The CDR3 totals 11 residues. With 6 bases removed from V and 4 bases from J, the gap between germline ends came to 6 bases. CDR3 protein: CASRGLTEAFF. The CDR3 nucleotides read TGTGCCAGCAGGGGGCTCACTGAAGCTTTCTTT.

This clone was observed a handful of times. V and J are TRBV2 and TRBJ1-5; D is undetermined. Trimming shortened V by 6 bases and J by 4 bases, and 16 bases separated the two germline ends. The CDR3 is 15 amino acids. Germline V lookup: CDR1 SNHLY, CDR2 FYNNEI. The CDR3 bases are TGTGCCAGCAGAAGCGAGGAGGGTTATAATCAGCCCCAGCATTTT. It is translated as CASRSEEGYNQPQHF.

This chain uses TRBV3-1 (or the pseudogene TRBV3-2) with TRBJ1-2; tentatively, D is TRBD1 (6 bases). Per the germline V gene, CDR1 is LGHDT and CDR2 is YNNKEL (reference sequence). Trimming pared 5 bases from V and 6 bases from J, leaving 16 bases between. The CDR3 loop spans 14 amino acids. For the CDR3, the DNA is TGTGCCAGCAGCTACACGTGGGAGGGGGATGGCTACACCTTC. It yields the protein CASSYTWEGDGYTF.

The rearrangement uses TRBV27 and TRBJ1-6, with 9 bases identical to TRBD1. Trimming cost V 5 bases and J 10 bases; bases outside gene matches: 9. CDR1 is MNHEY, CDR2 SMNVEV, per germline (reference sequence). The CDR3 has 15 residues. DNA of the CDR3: TGTGCCAGCAGTACCGGGACAGGGTTGAGGTCACCCCTCCACTTT. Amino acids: CASSTGTGLRSPLHF.

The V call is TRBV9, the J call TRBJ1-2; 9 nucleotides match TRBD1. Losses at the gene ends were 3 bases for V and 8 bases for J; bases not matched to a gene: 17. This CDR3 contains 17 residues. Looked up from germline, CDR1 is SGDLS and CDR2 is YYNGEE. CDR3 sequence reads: CASSALHPQGAYYGYTF. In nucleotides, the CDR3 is TGTGCCAGCAGCGCCCTCCATCCACAGGGGGCTTATTACGGCTACACCTTC. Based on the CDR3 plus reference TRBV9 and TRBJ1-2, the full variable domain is DSGVTQTPKHLITATGQRVTLRCSPRSGDLSVYWYQQSLDQGLQFLIQYYNGEERAKGNILERFSAQQFPDLHSELNLSSLELGDSALYFCASSALHPQGAYYGYTFGSGTRLTVV.

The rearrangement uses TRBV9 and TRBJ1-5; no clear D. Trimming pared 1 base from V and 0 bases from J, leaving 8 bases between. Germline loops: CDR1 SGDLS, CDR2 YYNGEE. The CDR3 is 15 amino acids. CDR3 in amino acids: CASSVLADSNQPQHF. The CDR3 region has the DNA TGTGCCAGCAGCGTATTGGCAGATAGCAATCAGCCCCAGCATTTT.

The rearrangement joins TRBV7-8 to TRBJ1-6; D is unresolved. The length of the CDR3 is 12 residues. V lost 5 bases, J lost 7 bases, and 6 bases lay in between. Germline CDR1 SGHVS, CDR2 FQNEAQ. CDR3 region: CASSPVNSPLHF. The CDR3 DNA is TGTGCCAGCAGCCCAGTGAATTCACCCCTCCACTTT.

The CDR3 spells CASSSPTSVQETQYF. The CDR3 nucleotides read TGTGCCAGCAGCTCTCCCACTAGCGTCCAAGAGACCCAGTACTTC. The V and J genes are TRBV28 and TRBJ2-5; 7 nucleotides agree with TRBD2. The CDR3 runs 15 residues. In germline, CDR1 is MDHEN, CDR2 SYDVKM. V shed 6 bases, J shed 1 base, and the junction held 8 bases outside the gene matches.

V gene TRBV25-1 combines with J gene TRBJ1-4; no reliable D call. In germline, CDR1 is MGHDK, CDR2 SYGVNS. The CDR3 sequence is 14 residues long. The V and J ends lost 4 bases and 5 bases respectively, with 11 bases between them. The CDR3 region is CASSGRANNEKLFF. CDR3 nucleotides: TGTGCCAGCAGTGGGAGGGCCAACAATGAAAAACTGTTTTTT.

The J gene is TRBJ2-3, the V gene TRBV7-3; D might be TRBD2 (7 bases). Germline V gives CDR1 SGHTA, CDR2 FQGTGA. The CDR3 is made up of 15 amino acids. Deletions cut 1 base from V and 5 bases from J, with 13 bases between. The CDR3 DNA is TGTGCCAGCAGCTTAAACGGGGGGCGCGGAGATACGCAGTATTTT. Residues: CASSLNGGRGDTQYF.

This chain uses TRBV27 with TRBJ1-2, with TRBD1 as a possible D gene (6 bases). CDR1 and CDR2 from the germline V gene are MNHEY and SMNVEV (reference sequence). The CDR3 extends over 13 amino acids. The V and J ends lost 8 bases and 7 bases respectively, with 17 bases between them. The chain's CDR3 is CASGKNSGVGYTF. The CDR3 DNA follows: TGTGCCAGCGGTAAGAACTCAGGGGTTGGCTACACCTTC.

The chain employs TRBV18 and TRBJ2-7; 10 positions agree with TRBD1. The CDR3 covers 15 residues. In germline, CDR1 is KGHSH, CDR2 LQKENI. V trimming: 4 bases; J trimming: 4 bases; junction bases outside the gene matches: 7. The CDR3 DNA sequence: TGTGCCAGCTCACTTCCGGGACAGGGGAATTACGAGCAGTACTTC. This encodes CASSLPGQGNYEQYF.

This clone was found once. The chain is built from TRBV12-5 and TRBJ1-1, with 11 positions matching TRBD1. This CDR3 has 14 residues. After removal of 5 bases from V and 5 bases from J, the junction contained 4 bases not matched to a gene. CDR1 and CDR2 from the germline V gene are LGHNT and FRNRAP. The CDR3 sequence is CASGRGQGATEAFF. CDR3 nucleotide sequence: TGTGCTAGTGGTAGAGGACAGGGGGCAACTGAAGCTTTCTTT. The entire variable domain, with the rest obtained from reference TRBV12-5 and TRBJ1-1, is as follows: DARVTQTPRHKVTEMGQEVTMRCQPILGHNTVFWYRQTMMQGLELLAYFRNRAPLDDSGMPKDRFSAEMPDATLATLKIQPSEPRDSAVYFCASGRGQGATEAFFGQGTRLTVV.

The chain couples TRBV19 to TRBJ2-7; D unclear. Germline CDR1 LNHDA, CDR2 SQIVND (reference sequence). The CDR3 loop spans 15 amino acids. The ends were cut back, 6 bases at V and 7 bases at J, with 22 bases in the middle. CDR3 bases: TGTGCCAGTAGACCTCCAGGCAGTTCTCTACGGGAGCAGTACTTC. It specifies CASRPPGSSLREQYF. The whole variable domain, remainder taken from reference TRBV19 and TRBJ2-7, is DGGITQSPKYLFRKEGQNVTLSCEQNLNHDAMYWYRQDPGQGLRLIYYSQIVNDFQKGDIAEGYSVSREKKESFPLTVTSAQKNPTAFYLCASRPPGSSLREQYFGPGTRLTVT.

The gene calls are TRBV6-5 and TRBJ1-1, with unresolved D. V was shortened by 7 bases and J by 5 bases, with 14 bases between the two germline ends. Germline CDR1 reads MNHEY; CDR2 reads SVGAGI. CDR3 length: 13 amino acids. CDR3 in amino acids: CASTGSRGTEAFF. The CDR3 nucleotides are TGTGCCAGCACCGGGTCCCGCGGGACTGAAGCTTTCTTT.

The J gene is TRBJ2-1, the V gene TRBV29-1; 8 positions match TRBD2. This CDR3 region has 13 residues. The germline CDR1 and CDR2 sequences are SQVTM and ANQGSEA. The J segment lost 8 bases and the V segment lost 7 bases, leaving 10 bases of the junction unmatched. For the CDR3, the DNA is TGCAGCGACTCAGGACGGCGGGGGGATGAGCAGTTCTTC. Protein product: CSDSGRRGDEQFF.